Each of the 24 T cell receptor beta chains below was sequenced from the same sample in a study of siplizumab effects on memory and regulatory T cells. Using immunoSEQ multiplex PCR, the repertoire was profiled, and TCRdb retains in-frame clones only, with some absent. The table shows about 110,000 clones, with 92% occurring only once. The specimen sequenced was Tregs sorted from blood. Source of these receptors: a human donor in good health.

This chain joins TRBV7-2 and TRBJ2-2, with 8 bases lining up with TRBD1. The CDR3 loop spans 15 amino acids. Germline V lookup: CDR1 SGHTA, CDR2 FQGNSA. V lost 3 bases to trimming and J lost 1 base; unmatched junction nucleotides: 1. CDR3 sequence: CASSFGQGNTGELFF. DNA for the CDR3: TGTGCCAGCAGCTTCGGACAGGGGAACACCGGGGAGCTGTTTTTT. The full variable domain, its missing parts supplied by reference TRBV7-2 and TRBJ2-2, is GAGVSQSPSNKVTEKGKDVELRCDPISGHTALYWYRQSLGQGLEFLIYFQGNSAPDKSGLPSDRFSAERTGGSVSTLTIQRTQQEDSAVYLCASSFGQGNTGELFFGEGSRLTVL.

The rearrangement uses TRBV4-1 and TRBJ1-2; 7 positions match TRBD1. The V gene's germline CDR1 is MGHRA and CDR2 YSYEKL. This CDR3 comprises 16 residues. J gave up 2 bases and V 4 bases, and 10 bases lay outside the gene matches. The CDR3 DNA follows: TGCGCCAGCAGCCCTTCCTATGGACAGGCCAACTATGGCTACACCTTC. Protein sequence: CASSPSYGQANYGYTF.

This rearrangement joins TRBV19 to TRBJ1-4; no clear D gene. Deletions cut 3 bases from V and 7 bases from J, with 21 bases between. The CDR3 sequence is 17 residues long. Germline V gene data show CDR1 as LNHDA and CDR2 as SQIVND (reference sequence). In DNA, the CDR3 is TGTGCCAGTAGTATTACGATCTTTTTGGGGATAGGTGAAAAACTGTTTTTT. Translated: CASSITIFLGIGEKLFF.

On this clone itself: This same CDR3 is encoded by further DNA sequences in the sample. The chain carries TRBV4-1 and TRBJ1-5; D gene ambiguous. This CDR3 has 16 amino acids. CDR1 MGHRA and CDR2 YSYEKL come from the germline V gene. The germline V and J ends were trimmed by 5 bases and 2 bases, with 16 bases remaining between them. The CDR3 region is CASSEGRTIGNQPQHF. CDR3 sequence (DNA): TGCGCCAGCAGCGAAGGAAGGACGATCGGCAATCAGCCCCAGCATTTT.

V is TRBV7-3 and J is TRBJ1-2; 10 bases are shared with TRBD1. The germline V gene has CDR1 SGHTA and CDR2 FQGTGA. V was clipped by 0 bases and J by 9 bases; unmatched bases: 4. The CDR3 has 14 amino acids. CDR3 sequence reads: CASSLTTGGLSYTF. The CDR3 coding sequence is TGTGCCAGCAGCTTAACGACAGGGGGCCTTAGCTACACCTTC.

This chain connects TRBV6-5 to TRBJ1-2; the D is unclear. In germline, CDR1 is MNHEY, CDR2 SVGAGI. Trimming pared 6 bases from V and 4 bases from J, leaving 15 bases between. CDR3 length equals 14 residues. The CDR3 coding sequence is TGTGCCAGCAGCCAAAATCGGAGATCCTATGGCTACACCTTC. It codes for CASSQNRRSYGYTF.

This chain connects TRBV7-9 to TRBJ2-2; the match to TRBD1 covers 7 bases. V shed 5 bases, J shed 0 bases, and the junction held 9 bases outside the gene matches. Germline V lookup: CDR1 SEHNR, CDR2 FQNEAQ (reference sequence). This CDR3 is built from 17 residues. Written as DNA, the CDR3 is TGTGCCAGCAGCCAAATAAGGGACAGCGCGAACACCGGGGAGCTGTTTTTT. It is translated as CASSQIRDSANTGELFF.

The chain joins TRBV5-1 to TRBJ2-5; no definite D call. The V end lost 3 bases, the J end lost 4 bases, and 4 bases lay between the germline ends. The CDR3 runs to 11 residues. Germline V gene lookup returns CDR1 SGHRS and CDR2 YFSETQ. CDR3 DNA sequence: TGCGCCAGCAGCTGGTTAGAGACCCAGTACTTC. This sequence encodes CASSWLETQYF.

The chain employs TRBV7-2 and TRBJ1-2; no clear D gene. Germline V gives CDR1 SGHTA, CDR2 FQGNSA. The CDR3 covers 12 residues. Trimming took 5 bases from V and 2 from J, leaving 6 bases between them. CDR3: CASSRINYGYTF. CDR3 sequence (DNA): TGTGCCAGCAGCCGGATAAACTATGGCTACACCTTC.

The gene calls are TRBV7-9 and TRBJ1-2, with TRBD1 identical over 8 bases. CDR3 length equals 15 residues. Germline CDR1 SEHNR, CDR2 FQNEAQ (reference sequence). Trimming cost V 0 bases and J 2 bases; bases outside gene matches: 2. The CDR3 region has the DNA TGTGCCAGCAGCTTAGCCGGGACAGGCAACTATGGCTACACCTTC. Protein product: CASSLAGTGNYGYTF.

The rearrangement joins TRBV30 to TRBJ1-2; D ambiguous. The germline V gene has CDR1 GTSNPN and CDR2 SVGIG (reference sequence). This CDR3 has 13 residues. Deletions cut 2 bases from V and 1 base from J, with 8 bases between. CDR3 DNA: TGTGCCTGGAGTCGACTGTTTAACTATGGCTACACCTTC. Protein sequence: CAWSRLFNYGYTF.

The chain joins TRBV9 to TRBJ2-5; D not certain. CDR1 SGDLS and CDR2 YYNGEE come from the germline V gene. The CDR3 sequence is 16 residues long. Deletions cut 2 bases from V and 1 base from J, with 15 bases between. The CDR3 sequence: CASSVGITPSQETQYF. CDR3 sequence (DNA): TGTGCCAGCAGCGTGGGGATTACACCGTCCCAAGAGACCCAGTACTTC. The full variable domain, its missing parts supplied by reference TRBV9 and TRBJ2-5, is DSGVTQTPKHLITATGQRVTLRCSPRSGDLSVYWYQQSLDQGLQFLIQYYNGEERAKGNILERFSAQQFPDLHSELNLSSLELGDSALYFCASSVGITPSQETQYFGPGTRLLVL.

This chain joins TRBV5-1 and TRBJ2-5; a possible D gene is TRBD2 (5 bases). From germline, CDR1 is SGHRS and CDR2 YFSETQ. This CDR3 has 13 residues. Trimming pared 1 base from V and 3 bases from J, leaving 7 bases between. The CDR3, as DNA: TGCGCCAGCAGCTTGTGGGGAGAAGAGACCCAGTACTTC. This codes for CASSLWGEETQYF.

This rearrangement joins TRBV5-1 to TRBJ2-3; D call uncertain. The CDR3 is 13 residues long. V was clipped by 0 bases and J by 1 base, with 3 bases between them. The germline V gene has CDR1 SGHRS and CDR2 YFSETQ. The CDR3 spells CASSLVGTDTQYF. Written as DNA, the CDR3 is TGCGCCAGCAGCTTGGTGGGCACAGATACGCAGTATTTT.

Regarding this clone: A much larger clone differs by one base, so this may be a read error. Other DNA sequences of this sample code for an identical CDR3. The gene calls are TRBV29-1 and TRBJ1-2; D not certain. This CDR3 has 15 residues. Germline lookup yields CDR1 SQVTM and CDR2 ANQGSEA. Trimming pared 7 bases from V and 7 bases from J, leaving 25 bases between. The CDR3 DNA reads as TGCAGCGCACGCCGGGGTGTAGGAGGCGTGTTTGGCTACACCTTC. It yields the protein CSARRGVGGVFGYTF.

This sequence joins TRBV27 and TRBJ1-2; maybe TRBD1 (5 bases). The V end was cut by 4 bases, the J end by 5 bases, with 8 bases between. This CDR3 has 12 amino acids. The germline V gene has CDR1 MNHEY and CDR2 SMNVEV (reference sequence). The CDR3 region has the DNA TGTGCCAGCAGTTCAGGGCTGTATGGCTACACCTTC. This translates into CASSSGLYGYTF.

As concerns this clone: The junction shows a germline mismatch at one end, possibly a read error. CDR3 sequence reads: CASRLGDLYGYTF. CDR3 nucleotide sequence: TGTGCCAGCAGGTTGGGAGATCTTTATGGCTACACCTTC. This chain connects TRBV5-6 to TRBJ1-2; D is unclear. The germline V gene has CDR1 SGHDT and CDR2 YYEEEE. The CDR3 spans 13 residues.

DNA for the CDR3: TGTGCCAGCAGCCGCCCAGGGGGCACTGAAGCTTTCTTT. Amino acids: CASSRPGGTEAFF. This chain links TRBV7-9 with TRBJ1-1; the match to TRBD1 covers 7 bases. The V gene end was trimmed by 5 bases and the J gene end by 4 bases; junction bases not matched to a gene: 4. Germline values: CDR1 SEHNR, CDR2 FQNEAQ (reference sequence). The length of the CDR3 is 13 residues.

As concerns this clone: A much more abundant neighbour one base away suggests this may be a read error. At the DNA level, this CDR3 is encoded by other sequences in the same sample as well. V gene TRBV7-9 combines with J gene TRBJ1-1; D is unclear. The CDR3 loop spans 11 amino acids. Germline loops: CDR1 SEHNR, CDR2 FQNEAQ (reference sequence). The CDR3 nucleotides are TGCGCCAGCTCTGCGTTAACTGAAGCTTTCTTT. Translated, it gives CASSALTEAFF. Looking up the rest from reference TRBV7-9 and TRBJ1-1 gives the full variable domain: DTGVSQNPRHKITKRGQNVTFRCDPISEHNRLYWYRQTLGQGPEFLTYFQNEAQLEKSRLLSDRFSAERPKGSFSTLEIQRTEQGDSAMYLCASSALTEAFFGQGTRLTVV.

The chain's CDR3 is CASSGVTGRHEQYF. CDR3 DNA sequence: TGTGCCAGCAGTGGAGTGACAGGGCGCCACGAGCAGTACTTC. V usage is TRBV27 and J usage is TRBJ2-7; 7 bases map to TRBD1. The CDR3 sequence is 14 residues long. Germline assignment: CDR1 MNHEY and CDR2 SMNVEV (reference sequence). V gave up 5 bases and J gave up 5 bases; unmatched junction bases: 9.

This clone was picked up one time. V gene TRBV18 combines with J gene TRBJ1-2, with 7 positions matching TRBD1. Germline lookup yields CDR1 KGHSH and CDR2 LQKENI. CDR3 length: 14 amino acids. Trimming removed 6 bases from V and 4 bases from J; junction bases left unmatched: 8. Here the CDR3 reads CASSASGDSYGYTF. CDR3 in DNA: TGTGCCAGCTCCGCTTCGGGGGACAGCTATGGCTACACCTTC.

V is TRBV30 and J is TRBJ1-1; a weak D match, TRBD1 (5 bases). The germline CDR1 and CDR2 sequences are GTSNPN and SVGIG (reference sequence). V was pared by 4 bases and J by 1 base, with 13 bases between. The CDR3 consists of 14 residues. CDR3 sequence reads: CAWIGGGWNTEAFF. The CDR3, as DNA: TGTGCCTGGATTGGGGGAGGGTGGAACACTGAAGCTTTCTTT.

V and J are TRBV2 and TRBJ2-7, with 7 bases fitting TRBD2. The V gene end was trimmed by 3 bases and the J gene end by 7 bases; junction bases not matched to a gene: 6. CDR1 and CDR2 (germline): SNHLY, FYNNEI. The CDR3 runs 13 residues. As DNA, the CDR3 is TGTGCCAGCAGTGATAATAGCGGGCCTGAGCAGTACTTC. Translation gives CASSDNSGPEQYF.

The V and J genes are TRBV19 and TRBJ1-5; 8 bases agree with TRBD1. Losses at the gene ends were 5 bases for V and 3 bases for J; bases not matched to a gene: 6. The CDR3 contains 15 residues. CDR1 is LNHDA and CDR2 is SQIVND in the germline V gene (reference sequence). The CDR3 DNA is TGTGCCAGTAGTCCCCAGGGGGCCTACAATCAGCCCCAGCATTTT. Translation gives CASSPQGAYNQPQHF.